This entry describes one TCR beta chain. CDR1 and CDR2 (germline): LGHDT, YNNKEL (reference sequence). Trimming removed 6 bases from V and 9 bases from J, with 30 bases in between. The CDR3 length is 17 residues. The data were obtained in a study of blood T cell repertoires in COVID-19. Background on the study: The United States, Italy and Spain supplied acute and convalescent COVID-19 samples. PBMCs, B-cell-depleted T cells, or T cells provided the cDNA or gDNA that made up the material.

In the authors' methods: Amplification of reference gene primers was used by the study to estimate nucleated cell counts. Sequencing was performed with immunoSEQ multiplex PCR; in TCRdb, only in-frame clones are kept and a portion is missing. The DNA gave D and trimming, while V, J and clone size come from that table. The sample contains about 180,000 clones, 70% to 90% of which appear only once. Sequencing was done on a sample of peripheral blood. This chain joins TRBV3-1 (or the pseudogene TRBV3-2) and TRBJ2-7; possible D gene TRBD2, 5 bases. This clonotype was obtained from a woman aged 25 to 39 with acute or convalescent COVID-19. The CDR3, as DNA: TGTGCCAGCAGTGGCCTAGCACCTACTCCTCCCCCGGGCGGGCAGTACTTC. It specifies CASSGLAPTPPPGGQYF.